Shown below are 28 T cell receptor beta chains from a single sample sequenced in a study of blood T cells in healthy people across ages (dated by TCRdb to about 2015). Preparation of the library involved 5' RACE. The sequencer was an Illumina HiSeq 2500. The second PCR ran for roughly 7 to 11 cycles and used a J-beta primer mix along with a sample-barcoded 5' primer. TCRdb trimmed public reads at Q25 via fastp, called clones via MiXCR and kept in-frame beta chains. Rows are combined by CDR3 protein, so each entry shows the most common genes and DNA. In all, the sample holds roughly 720,000 distinct CDR3 sequences, and approximately 53% of those were seen once. The leading ten clones occupy approximately 40% of the sample. The sample taken for sequencing was blood. The receptors derive from a man at least 80 years old in good health.

This clonotype came up a few times. V and J are TRBV29-1 and TRBJ2-7, with D maybe TRBD1 (7 bases). Germline V gives CDR1 SQVTM, CDR2 ANQGSEA. CDR3 length: 12 amino acids. The V end lost 4 bases, the J end lost 6 bases, and 13 bases lay between the germline ends. CDR3 in DNA: TGCAGCGTTGCGCCCAGGGGGGCCGAGCAGTACTTC. The encoded protein is CSVAPRGAEQYF.

The CDR3 nucleotides are TGTGCCAGCAGCAATAAACTAGGAACCTACGAGCAGTACTTC. Translating it yields CASSNKLGTYEQYF. The V call is TRBV21-1, the J call TRBJ2-4; the D call of TRBD2 is as the table states it, not checked on the DNA. The DNA matches TRBJ2-7 better at its end, which makes the J call doubtful. TRBV21-1 is recorded as a pseudogene. The CDR3 extends over 14 amino acids.

V usage is TRBV19 and J usage is TRBJ2-4; 7 positions match TRBD1. The end of the DNA fits TRBJ2-7 better, so the J call may be wrong. The V gene's germline CDR1 is LNHDA and CDR2 SQIVND (reference sequence). CDR3 size: 14 residues. Written as DNA, the CDR3 is TGTGCCAGTAGTCCCCGGACAGGCTTTTACGAGCAGTACTTC. Its translation: CASSPRTGFYEQYF.

CDR3 bases: TGCGCCAGCAGCTTGGGAACGGAACCCCGGTATGGCTACACCTTC. Amino acid sequence: CASSLGTEPRYGYTF. The chain recombines TRBV5-1 with TRBJ1-2; D remains unclear. Germline CDR1 and CDR2: SGHRS and YFSETQ. Trimming cost V 0 bases and J 5 bases, with 14 bases left between them. The CDR3 covers 15 residues. Supplemented by reference TRBV5-1 and TRBJ1-2, the full variable domain reads KAGVTQTPRYLIKTRGQQVTLSCSPISGHRSVSWYQQTPGQGLQFLFEYFSETQRNKGNFPGRFSGRQFSNSRSEMNVSTLELGDSALYLCASSLGTEPRYGYTFGSGTRLTVV.

The chain combines TRBV12-3 or TRBV12-4 with TRBJ2-4; D gene uncertain. The end of the DNA fits TRBJ2-7 better, so the J call may be wrong. The CDR3 spans 12 residues. The CDR3 region has the DNA TGTGCCAGCAGTTTAGTTCGGATCGAGCAGTACTTC. This encodes CASSLVRIEQYF.

Points on this clonotype: A junction boundary mismatches the germline segment, possibly from a read error. Here the CDR3 DNA reads TGCGCCAGCAGCTTAATGAAAGAGACCCAGTTCTTC. Its translation: CASSLMKETQFF. This rearrangement joins TRBV7-9 to TRBJ2-1; D call uncertain. CDR3 length: 12 residues. Germline CDR1 and CDR2: SEHNR and FQNEAQ (reference sequence).

In this sample, this clonotype turned up a few times. The gene calls are TRBV12-3 or TRBV12-4 and TRBJ1-5; D is unclear. V was clipped by 6 bases and J by 5 bases, with 14 bases between them. The CDR3 has 14 residues. The CDR3 DNA sequence: TGTGCCAGCAGCCAAGGACTGACGTATCAGCCCCAGCATTTT. It specifies CASSQGLTYQPQHF.

The V gene is TRBV28, the J gene TRBJ1-2; 8 nucleotides agree with TRBD1. The CDR3 loop spans 17 amino acids. CDR1 and CDR2 (germline): MDHEN, SYDVKM. The ends lost 6 bases at V and 1 base at J; junction bases unmatched: 13. The CDR3 spells CASSSGGWDRINYGYTF. The CDR3 region has the DNA TGTGCCAGCAGCTCTGGGGGATGGGACAGGATTAACTATGGCTACACCTTC.

This clonotype was counted only a few times. The chain couples TRBV6-6 to TRBJ1-1; weak D call: TRBD1 (5 bases). Germline CDR1 reads MNHNY; CDR2 reads SVGAGI (reference sequence). This CDR3 is built from 13 residues. V lost 6 bases, J lost 5 bases, and 13 bases lay in between. CDR3 coding DNA: TGTGCCAGCAGACTTACCGGGGGGACTGAAGCTTTCTTT. Its protein is CASRLTGGTEAFF.

This chain uses TRBV28 with TRBJ2-1, with D possibly being TRBD2 (6 bases). Germline CDR1 and CDR2: MDHEN and SYDVKM. V lost 1 base to trimming and J lost 2 bases, with 9 bases between them. This CDR3 is built from 15 residues. The CDR3 spells CASSLLEGTYNEQFF. Written as DNA, the CDR3 is TGTGCCAGCAGTTTATTGGAGGGGACCTACAATGAGCAGTTCTTC. Full variable domain (outside the CDR3, taken from reference TRBV28 and TRBJ2-1): DVKVTQSSRYLVKRTGEKVFLECVQDMDHENMFWYRQDPGLGLRLIYFSYDVKMKEKGDIPEGYSVSREKKERFSLILESASTNQTSMYLCASSLLEGTYNEQFFGPGTRLTVL.

The chain is built from TRBV25-1 and TRBJ2-6; 12 positions agree with TRBD2. This CDR3 has 19 residues. The J segment lost 0 bases and the V segment lost 8 bases, leaving 11 bases of the junction unmatched. Germline-derived CDR1 and CDR2 are MGHDK and SYGVNS. The CDR3 here is CASGRLAGAPGSGANVLTF. DNA of the CDR3: TGTGCCAGCGGACGACTAGCGGGAGCCCCGGGCTCTGGGGCCAACGTCCTGACTTTC.

This chain connects TRBV21-1 to TRBJ2-1; TRBD2 was called by the table and not checked on the DNA. TRBV21-1 is a recognized pseudogene. The CDR3 length is 12 residues. The CDR3 sequence: CASRGLVDEQFF. The CDR3, as DNA: TGTGCCTCTCGTGGGCTAGTCGATGAGCAGTTCTTC.

V is TRBV5-1 and J is TRBJ2-3; 13 nucleotides match TRBD2. The germline CDR1 and CDR2 sequences are SGHRS and YFSETQ. The CDR3 consists of 16 residues. Trimming removed 4 bases from V and 14 bases from J; junction bases left unmatched: 16. The CDR3 loop is CASSAGLAGVDRYAYF. CDR3 in DNA: TGCGCCAGCAGCGCCGGACTAGCGGGAGTGGACAGATACGCGTATTTT.

This sequence joins TRBV2 and TRBJ2-5; 13 nucleotides match TRBD2. The J call could be wrong; TRBJ2-7 is a better fit for the DNA end. CDR3 length: 13 amino acids. CDR1 SNHLY and CDR2 FYNNEI come from the germline V gene. In DNA form, the CDR3 reads TGTGCCTCGCCGGGACTAGCGGGATACGAGCAGTACTTC. Translated, it gives CASPGLAGYEQYF.

This sequence joins TRBV5-1 and TRBJ2-1, with 13 positions matching TRBD2. CDR3 length equals 16 residues. Germline assignment: CDR1 SGHRS and CDR2 YFSETQ. V was pared by 4 bases and J by 9 bases, with 10 bases of the junction left unmatched. The CDR3 loop reads CASSRGLAGDFIEQFF. CDR3 DNA: TGCGCCAGCAGCCGCGGACTAGCGGGAGACTTTATTGAGCAGTTCTTC.

The chain has TRBV6-6 and TRBJ2-1; perhaps TRBD1 as D (6 bases). The CDR3 spans 15 residues. Trimming removed 6 bases at V and 3 bases at J, with 15 bases between. Germline-derived CDR1 and CDR2 are MNHNY and SVGAGI (reference sequence). In DNA form, the CDR3 reads TGTGCCAGCAGCAAAGGGCAGGGGTTCTACAATGAGCAGTTCTTC. Its protein is CASSKGQGFYNEQFF.

This clonotype was seen only once. The V gene is TRBV6-2 or TRBV6-3, the J gene TRBJ2-3; 10 nucleotides match TRBD2. This CDR3 region has 16 residues. CDR1 MNHEY and CDR2 SVGEGT come from the germline V gene. V shed 2 bases, J shed 4 bases, and the junction held 6 bases outside the gene matches. CDR3 bases: TGTGCCAGCAGTTACCCAGCGGGAGGGCCCCCAGATACGCAGTATTTT. Translated: CASSYPAGGPPDTQYF.

This clonotype has more than one count but fewer than ten. V usage is TRBV7-2 and J usage is TRBJ2-1; D is possibly TRBD1 (5 bases). CDR1 is SGHTA, CDR2 FQGNSA, per germline. CDR3 length: 14 amino acids. Trimming took off 1 base at V and 10 bases at J, with 14 bases between the two ends. DNA for the CDR3: TGTGCCAGCAGCTTAGGGGGCGGCGGCTACGAGCAGTTCTTC. It yields the protein CASSLGGGGYEQFF.

This chain uses TRBV4-1 with TRBJ2-7; perhaps TRBD2 as D (6 bases). This CDR3 has 17 amino acids. V shed 4 bases and J shed 7 bases, with 26 bases lying between them. Per the germline V gene, CDR1 is MGHRA and CDR2 is YSYEKL. The CDR3 bases are TGCGCCAGCAGCCCGGGGATACTAGCTAGGAAATACAATGAGCAGTACTTC. This gives the protein CASSPGILARKYNEQYF.

The rearrangement links TRBV2 to TRBJ2-4, with TRBD1 matching over 7 bases. J lost 13 bases, V lost 2 bases, and 8 bases had no gene match. The CDR3 covers 13 residues. Looked up from germline, CDR1 is SNHLY and CDR2 is FYNNEI. DNA of the CDR3: TGTGCCAGCAGTGAATTAGTAGGGGGCCAGCAGTACTTC. Protein product: CASSELVGGQQYF.

J is TRBJ2-1 and V is TRBV20-1; D unresolved. CDR1 and CDR2 (germline): DFQATT, SNEGSKA (reference sequence). Deletions cut 3 bases from V and 2 bases from J, with 11 bases between. The CDR3 sequence is 14 residues long. The CDR3 loop reads CSARGAGAYNEQFF. The CDR3 DNA sequence: TGCAGTGCTAGGGGCGCTGGAGCCTACAATGAGCAGTTCTTC.

The chain carries TRBV2 and TRBJ1-1, with D perhaps TRBD1 (5 bases). The CDR3 consists of 13 residues. Between the trimmed V and J ends, which lost 1 base and 11 bases, there was a span of 14 bases. Germline V gene lookup returns CDR1 SNHLY and CDR2 FYNNEI. The CDR3 sequence is CASSEGWFSGAFF. CDR3 nucleotide sequence: TGTGCCAGCAGTGAAGGCTGGTTCTCAGGGGCTTTCTTT.

The chain employs TRBV5-4 and TRBJ2-5; 9 bases are shared with TRBD2. The last part of the DNA fits TRBJ2-7 better; the J call may be wrong. CDR1 is SGHNT, CDR2 YYREEE, per germline (reference sequence). CDR3 length: 15 amino acids. This CDR3 reads CASSTGLAMDYEQYF. In nucleotides, the CDR3 is TGTGCCAGCAGCACCGGACTAGCGATGGACTACGAGCAGTACTTC.

This clonotype was picked up a small number of times. This CDR3 reads CASSLSGGWDNEQYF. The CDR3 DNA reads as TGCGCCAGCAGCTTATCAGGGGGCTGGGACAATGAGCAGTACTTC. This chain connects TRBV5-1 to TRBJ2-7; 8 positions match TRBD1. The CDR3 spans 15 residues. J was trimmed by 7 bases and V by 2 bases; bases with no gene match: 11. CDR1 and CDR2 from the germline V gene are SGHRS and YFSETQ.

The V and J genes are TRBV5-1 and TRBJ1-5, with D possibly TRBD1 on 6 matching bases. This CDR3 contains 15 residues. The germline V gene has CDR1 SGHRS and CDR2 YFSETQ. V lost 4 bases, J lost 4 bases, and 15 bases lay in between. The CDR3 sequence is CASSPGTLPNQPQHF. CDR3 nucleotide sequence: TGCGCCAGCAGCCCCGGGACACTCCCTAATCAGCCCCAGCATTTT.

This clonotype was recorded once. The chain links TRBV15 to TRBJ2-7, with TRBD1 as a possible D gene (6 bases). With 0 bases removed from V and 4 bases from J, the gap between germline ends came to 16 bases. Germline V gene data show CDR1 as LNHNV and CDR2 as YYDKDF (reference sequence). This CDR3 region has 16 residues. CDR3 coding DNA: TGTGCCACCAGCAGAGATCGGGCAGGGGTGGTGTACGAGCAGTACTTC. Protein product: CATSRDRAGVVYEQYF.

V usage is TRBV10-3 and J usage is TRBJ2-5, with 7 nucleotides matching TRBD2. CDR1 and CDR2 from the germline V gene are ENHRY and SYGVKD. The CDR3 sequence is 12 residues long. The V gene end was trimmed by 4 bases and the J gene end by 11 bases; junction bases not matched to a gene: 7. The CDR3 sequence: CAISGTSDWQYF. CDR3 in DNA: TGTGCCATCAGTGGAACTAGCGACTGGCAGTACTTC.

As to this clonotype: This sequence may be a read error, since a much larger clone differs from it by one base. J is TRBJ2-1 and V is TRBV24-1; 10 nucleotides line up with TRBD1. Germline CDR1 and CDR2: KGHDR and SFDVKD. The CDR3 has 11 amino acids. V lost 6 bases, J lost 14 bases, and 3 bases stayed unmatched. The CDR3 nucleotides are TGTGCCACCAGTCGAGGGACAGGGGAGTTCTTC. Translating it yields CATSRGTGEFF.